The clone carrying this T cell receptor beta chain has just a few counts. The germline gives CDR1 ENHRY, CDR2 SYGVKD. This CDR3 contains 13 residues. The V end lost 0 bases, the J end lost 5 bases, and 8 bases lay between the germline ends. Extracted RNA was reverse transcribed, and the resulting cDNA served as sequencing template. Repertoires were generated with immunoSEQ multiplex PCR, while TCRdb's copy carries only in-frame clones and drops some. The profile shows about 180,000 clones, approximately 65% of them singletons. The data were taken from a study of CD8+ T cells in alopecia areata. Study information: Tofacitinib ran for 6 to 18 months before 6 months off drug.

This specimen was CD8+ T cells sorted from blood, taken at week 0. V and J are TRBV10-3 and TRBJ2-7, with D hard to call. The clonotype originates from a human donor with alopecia areata. This chain's CDR3 is CAISESLGNEQYF. The CDR3 nucleotides are TGTGCCATCAGTGAGTCTCTGGGAAACGAGCAGTACTTC.